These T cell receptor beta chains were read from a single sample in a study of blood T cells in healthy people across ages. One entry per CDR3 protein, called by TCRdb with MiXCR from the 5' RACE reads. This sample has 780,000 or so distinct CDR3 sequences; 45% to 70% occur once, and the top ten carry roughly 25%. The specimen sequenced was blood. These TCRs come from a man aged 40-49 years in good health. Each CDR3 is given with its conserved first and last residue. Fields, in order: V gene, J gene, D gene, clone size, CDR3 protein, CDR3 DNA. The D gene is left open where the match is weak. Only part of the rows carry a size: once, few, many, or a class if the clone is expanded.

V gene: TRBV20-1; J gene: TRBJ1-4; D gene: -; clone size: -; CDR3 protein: CSARWGLGEKLFF; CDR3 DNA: TGCAGTGCTAGGTGGGGCTTGGGTGAAAAACTGTTTTTT
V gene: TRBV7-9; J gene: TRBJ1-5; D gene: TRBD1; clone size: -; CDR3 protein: CASSARQGGPQHF; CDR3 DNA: TGTGCCAGCAGCGCCAGACAGGGGGGGCCCCAGCATTTT
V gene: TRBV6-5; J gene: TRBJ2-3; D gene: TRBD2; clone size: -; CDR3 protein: CASSYGAGGPTDTQYF; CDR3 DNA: TGTGCCAGCAGTTACGGGGCGGGAGGGCCCACAGATACGCAGTATTTT
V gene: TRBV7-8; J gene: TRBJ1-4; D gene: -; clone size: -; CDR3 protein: CASSLASPLSKLFF; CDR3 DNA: TGTGCCAGCAGCTTAGCCAGCCCCCTTAGCAAACTGTTTTTT
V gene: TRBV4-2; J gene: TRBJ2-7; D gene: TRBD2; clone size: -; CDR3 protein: CASSQVPEGLAGFGYEQYF; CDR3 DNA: TGTGCCAGCAGCCAAGTCCCGGAAGGACTAGCGGGATTCGGGTACGAGCAGTACTTC
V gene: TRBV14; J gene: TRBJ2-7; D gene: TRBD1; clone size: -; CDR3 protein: CASSQESGQGYGQYF; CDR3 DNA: TGTGCCAGCAGCCAAGAAAGCGGACAGGGCTACGGGCAGTACTTC
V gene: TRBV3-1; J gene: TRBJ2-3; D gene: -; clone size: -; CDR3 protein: CASSQVSGRTSTDTQYF; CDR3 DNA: TGTGCCAGCAGCCAAGTAAGCGGTCGAACTAGCACAGATACGCAGTATTTT
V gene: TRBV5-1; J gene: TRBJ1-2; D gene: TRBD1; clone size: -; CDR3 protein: CASSARTGGSGGYTF; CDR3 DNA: TGCGCCAGCAGCGCTCGGACAGGGGGCTCAGGTGGCTACACCTTC
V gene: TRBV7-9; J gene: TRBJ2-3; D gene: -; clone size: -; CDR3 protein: CASSPPQGPSTDTQYF; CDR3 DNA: TGTGCCAGCAGCCCACCCCAGGGGCCTAGCACAGATACGCAGTATTTT
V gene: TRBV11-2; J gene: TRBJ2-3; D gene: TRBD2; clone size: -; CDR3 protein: CASSLGTSGGITDTQYF; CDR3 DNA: TGTGCCAGCAGCTTAGGGACTAGCGGGGGAATCACAGATACGCAGTATTTT
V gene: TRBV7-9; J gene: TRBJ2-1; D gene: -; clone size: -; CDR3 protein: CASSLVLESSYNEQFF; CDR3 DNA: TGTGCCAGCAGCTTAGTACTGGAGAGCTCCTACAATGAGCAGTTCTTC
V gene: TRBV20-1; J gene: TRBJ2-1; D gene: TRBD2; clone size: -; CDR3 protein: CSACSGTSLNEQFF; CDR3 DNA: TGCAGTGCGTGTTCCGGGACTAGTTTAAATGAGCAGTTCTTC
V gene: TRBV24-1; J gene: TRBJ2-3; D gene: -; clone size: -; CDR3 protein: CATSDLQTDTQYF; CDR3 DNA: TGTGCCACCAGTGATTTGCAGACAGATACGCAGTATTTT
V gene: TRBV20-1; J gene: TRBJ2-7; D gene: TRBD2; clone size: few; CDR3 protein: CSARTSGRPGSYNEQYF; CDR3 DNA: TGCAGTGCCCGGACTAGCGGGAGACCAGGTTCCTACAATGAGCAGTACTTC
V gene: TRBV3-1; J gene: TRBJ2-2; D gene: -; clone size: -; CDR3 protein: CASSQDYTGSGELFF; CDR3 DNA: TGTGCCAGCAGCCAAGATTATACGGGGAGCGGGGAGCTGTTTTTT
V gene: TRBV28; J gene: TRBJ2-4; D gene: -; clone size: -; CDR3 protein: CASSLYLGGAKNIQYF; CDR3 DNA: TGTGCCAGCAGTTTATACCTTGGGGGGGCCAAAAACATTCAGTACTTC
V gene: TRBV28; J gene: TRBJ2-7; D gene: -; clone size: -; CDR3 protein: CATRTQDRSYNEQYF; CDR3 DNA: TGTGCCACCCGGACTCAAGACAGGTCCTACAATGAGCAGTACTTC
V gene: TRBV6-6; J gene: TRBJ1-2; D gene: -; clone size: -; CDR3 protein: CASSTTGAGDYGYTF; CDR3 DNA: TGTGCCAGCAGTACGACAGGAGCTGGTGACTATGGCTACACCTTC
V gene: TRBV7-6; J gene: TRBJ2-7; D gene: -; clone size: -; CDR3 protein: CASSLWRSPSELIEQYF; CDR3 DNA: TGTGCCAGCAGCTTATGGCGGAGCCCTAGCGAGTTAATCGAGCAGTACTTC
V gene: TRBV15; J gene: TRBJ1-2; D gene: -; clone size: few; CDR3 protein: CATSRDRGNYGYTF; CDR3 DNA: TGTGCCACCAGCAGAGATCGGGGGAACTATGGCTACACCTTC
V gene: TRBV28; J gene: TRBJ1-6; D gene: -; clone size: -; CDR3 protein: CASSAHRDGSPLHF; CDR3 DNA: TGTGCCAGCAGTGCCCACAGGGATGGTTCACCCCTCCACTTT
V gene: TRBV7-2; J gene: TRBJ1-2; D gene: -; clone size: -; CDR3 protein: CASSQPGPGRESGYTF; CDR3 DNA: TGTGCCAGCAGCCAACCCGGTCCGGGTCGAGAAAGTGGCTACACCTTC
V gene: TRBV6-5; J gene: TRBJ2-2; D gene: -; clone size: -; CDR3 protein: CASTRDVATGELFF; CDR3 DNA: TGTGCCAGCACTCGGGATGTGGCCACCGGGGAGCTGTTTTTT